What follows are 30 T cell receptor beta chains derived from one specimen sequenced in a study of shared clonotypes between healthy human individuals. The protocol was immunoSEQ multiplex PCR, while the TCRdb copy is restricted to in-frame clones and leaves out a portion. The sample consists of around 2,000,000 clones, roughly 94% of them appearing once. Naive CD8 cells comprised CD45RO-negative, CCR7-positively selected cells, excluding terminally differentiated effector memory CD45RA+ cells. Material: naive CD8+ T cells sorted from blood. Source of these receptors: a man between 18 and 35 years old in good health.

The chain links TRBV4-1 to TRBJ2-7, with 7 bases that match TRBD2. From germline, CDR1 is MGHRA and CDR2 YSYEKL. The V and J ends lost 2 bases and 3 bases, in that order; junction bases with no gene match: 7. The CDR3 totals 15 residues. CDR3 DNA: TGCGCCAGCAGCCAAAGGGAGGGGCCTCGCTACGAGCAGTACTTC. Its translation is CASSQREGPRYEQYF.

Remarks on this clone: Other DNA sequences of this sample code for an identical CDR3. The V and J genes are TRBV9 and TRBJ2-3, with unresolved D. V was pared by 0 bases and J by 6 bases, with 11 bases between. There are 14 residues in the CDR3. CDR1 SGDLS and CDR2 YYNGEE come from the germline V gene. CDR3 sequence reads: CASSVGVGTDTQYF. CDR3 DNA: TGTGCCAGCAGCGTAGGGGTAGGAACGGATACGCAGTATTTT.

This clone came up once. This chain connects TRBV7-2 to TRBJ2-7; 13 nucleotides line up with TRBD2. Germline V gene sequence: CDR1 SGHTA, CDR2 FQGNSA. The CDR3 length is 16 residues. With 6 bases clipped from V and 2 bases from J, the junction kept 7 bases outside the gene matches. This CDR3 is CASRQLAGGAAYEQYF. Written as DNA, the CDR3 is TGTGCCAGCAGACAACTAGCGGGAGGGGCGGCCTACGAGCAGTACTTC.

The chain couples TRBV6-6 to TRBJ1-6, with 11 positions matching TRBD1. Germline CDR1 and CDR2: MNHNY and SVGAGI (reference sequence). Trimming took 6 bases from V and 8 from J; bases not matched to a gene: 6. The CDR3 is 15 residues long. The CDR3 coding sequence is TGTGCCAGCAGCTCCGGACAGGGGGCATATTCACCCCTCCACTTT. This encodes CASSSGQGAYSPLHF.

A note on this clone: Other DNA sequences of this sample code for an identical CDR3. The J gene is TRBJ1-2, the V gene TRBV29-1; a weak D match, TRBD1 (6 bases). This CDR3 spans 12 amino acids. V was trimmed by 5 bases and J by 4 bases, leaving 11 bases between them. CDR1 SQVTM and CDR2 ANQGSEA come from the germline V gene. The CDR3 DNA sequence: TGCAGCGTTCCGGGACAAGGCTATGGCTACACCTTC. Translating it yields CSVPGQGYGYTF.

The chain employs TRBV5-6 and TRBJ2-1; D ambiguous. Per the germline V gene, CDR1 is SGHDT and CDR2 is YYEEEE. The CDR3 has 12 residues. The V end was cut by 3 bases, the J end by 10 bases, with 11 bases between. The CDR3 is CASSSQVPEQFF. CDR3 coding DNA: TGTGCCAGCAGCTCCCAAGTACCCGAGCAGTTCTTC.

The chain recombines TRBV11-3 with TRBJ2-1; 7 bases map to TRBD1. V dropped 0 bases and J dropped 4; count of bases not matched to a gene: 6. CDR1 is SGHNT and CDR2 is YENEEA in the germline V gene. The CDR3 totals 16 residues. CDR3 region: CASSLDFRDSYNEQFF. The CDR3 DNA reads TGTGCCAGCAGCTTAGATTTCCGGGACAGTTACAATGAGCAGTTCTTC.

This clone was seen only once. The rearrangement joins TRBV7-6 to TRBJ1-1; unclear D gene. Trimming left V 5 bases short and J 4 bases short, with 14 bases between. This CDR3 has 14 residues. Germline CDR1 is SGHVS and CDR2 is FNYEAQ. The CDR3 region has the DNA TGTGCCAGCAGCCCTCTGCCCCTGAGCACTGAAGCTTTCTTT. Its translation: CASSPLPLSTEAFF.

The CDR3 spells CASSQLAGNYGYTF. The CDR3 bases are TGCGCCAGCAGCCAATTGGCGGGTAACTATGGCTACACCTTC. The chain links TRBV4-1 to TRBJ1-2; no clear D gene. Germline V gene data show CDR1 as MGHRA and CDR2 as YSYEKL. CDR3 length: 14 amino acids. The ends were cut back, 2 bases at V and 1 base at J, with 8 bases in the middle.

The chain joins TRBV7-8 to TRBJ2-7, with 14 nucleotides matching TRBD2. The CDR3 extends over 16 amino acids. The ends lost 1 base at V and 4 bases at J; junction bases unmatched: 3. CDR1 SGHVS and CDR2 FQNEAQ come from the germline V gene. The CDR3 sequence is CASSLEGLAGVYEQYF. CDR3 nucleotide sequence: TGTGCCAGCAGCTTAGAGGGACTAGCGGGAGTTTACGAGCAGTACTTC. The variable domain in full, completed from reference TRBV7-8 and TRBJ2-7, reads GAGVSQSPRYKVAKRGQDVALRCDPISGHVSLFWYQQALGQGPEFLTYFQNEAQLDKSGLPSDRFFAERPEGSVSTLKIQRTQQEDSAVYLCASSLEGLAGVYEQYFGPGTRLTVT.

A remark on this clone: Distinct nucleotide sequences in the sample also encode this CDR3. The V gene is TRBV6-5, the J gene TRBJ1-6; unclear D gene. Germline CDR1 is MNHEY and CDR2 is SVGAGI. V lost 0 bases to trimming and J lost 4 bases, with 7 bases between them. This CDR3 is built from 15 residues. The CDR3 here is CASSYSEGYNSPLHF. The CDR3 nucleotides read TGTGCCAGCAGTTACTCGGAAGGTTATAATTCACCCCTCCACTTT.

In regard to this clone: An end of the junction does not agree with germline; a read error may underlie this. This sequence joins TRBV27 and TRBJ2-1, with TRBD2 identical over 10 bases. The CDR3 contains 13 residues. In germline, CDR1 is MNHEY, CDR2 SMNVEV (reference sequence). CDR3 sequence reads: CASSYGLAEPGIF. The CDR3 DNA follows: TGTGCCAGCAGCTACGGACTAGCGGAGCCTGGAATCTTC.

The chain recombines TRBV4-2 with TRBJ2-1, with TRBD2 matching over 8 bases. Germline assignment: CDR1 LGHNA and CDR2 YNFKEQ. The V segment lost 2 bases and the J segment 4 bases; nucleotides outside the gene matches: 7. CDR3 size: 16 residues. The CDR3 sequence is CASSQPAGAEYNEQFF. In DNA form, the CDR3 reads TGTGCCAGCAGCCAACCAGCGGGGGCCGAATACAATGAGCAGTTCTTC.

The chain employs TRBV27 and TRBJ2-3; 7 nucleotides align to TRBD1. Germline CDR1 is MNHEY and CDR2 is SMNVEV (reference sequence). This CDR3 is 14 amino acids long. V was pared by 5 bases and J by 1 base, with 3 bases of the junction left unmatched. CDR3 coding DNA: TGTGCCAGCAGTGAAACAGGGGGCACAGATACGCAGTATTTT. It encodes CASSETGGTDTQYF.

The rearrangement links TRBV5-1 to TRBJ1-6; D is uncertain. With 1 base removed from V and 0 bases from J, the gap between germline ends came to 17 bases. This CDR3 comprises 19 residues. Per the germline V gene, CDR1 is SGHRS and CDR2 is YFSETQ. CDR3 protein: CASSLKQTTAGSYNSPLHF. The CDR3 DNA reads as TGCGCCAGCAGCTTGAAGCAGACTACGGCGGGCTCCTATAATTCACCCCTCCACTTT.

The sample holds one count of this clone. At the DNA level, this CDR3 is encoded by other sequences in the same sample as well. The chain links TRBV4-1 to TRBJ2-7; D not resolved. CDR1 and CDR2 from the germline V gene are MGHRA and YSYEKL. The CDR3 covers 14 residues. V lost 0 bases and J lost 1, with 7 bases in between. CDR3 region: CASSQDPGSYEQYF. CDR3 nucleotides: TGCGCCAGCAGCCAAGATCCAGGTTCCTACGAGCAGTACTTC.

About this clone itself: Within the sample, other DNA sequences also encode this same CDR3. V and J are TRBV9 and TRBJ2-2; D tentatively reads TRBD1 or TRBD2 (6 bases each). This CDR3 has 15 amino acids. V was shortened by 0 bases and J by 4 bases, with 10 bases between the two germline ends. Per the germline V gene, CDR1 is SGDLS and CDR2 is YYNGEE. The CDR3 DNA is TGTGCCAGCAGCGTAGCCGGGGGCTTCACCGGGGAGCTGTTTTTT. It encodes CASSVAGGFTGELFF.

This chain joins TRBV19 and TRBJ1-6, with 7 nucleotides matching TRBD1. This CDR3 contains 13 residues. The V segment lost 7 bases and the J segment 7 bases; nucleotides outside the gene matches: 4. CDR1 LNHDA and CDR2 SQIVND come from the germline V gene (reference sequence). CDR3 nucleotides: TGTGCCAGTAACAGGGGTGTGAATTCACCCCTCCACTTT. It is translated as CASNRGVNSPLHF.

The chain uses TRBV2 and TRBJ2-2; D is ambiguous. The CDR3 has 14 amino acids. Trimming removed 2 bases from V and 4 bases from J, with 8 bases in between. CDR1 and CDR2 (germline): SNHLY, FYNNEI. CDR3 amino acids: CASSESRSTGELFF. As DNA, the CDR3 is TGTGCCAGCAGTGAATCCAGGAGCACCGGGGAGCTGTTTTTT.

In DNA form, the CDR3 reads TGTGCCAGTAGTACCACCGGGGCGAGTGGCTACACCTTC. Encoded protein: CASSTTGASGYTF. The chain carries TRBV19 and TRBJ1-2; TRBD1 might be the D (5 bases). V dropped 4 bases and J dropped 7 bases, with 13 bases sitting between them. Germline-derived CDR1 and CDR2 are LNHDA and SQIVND (reference sequence). This CDR3 has 13 amino acids.

The V call is TRBV30, the J call TRBJ1-1; the D gene is possibly TRBD1 (5 bases). Trimming cost V 2 bases and J 0 bases, with 16 bases left between them. Per germline, CDR1 GTSNPN and CDR2 SVGIG (reference sequence). This CDR3 spans 16 amino acids. The CDR3 here is CAWSPGEGLVNTEAFF. CDR3 coding DNA: TGTGCCTGGAGTCCCGGGGAGGGGCTCGTGAACACTGAAGCTTTCTTT.

With respect to this clone: Other DNA sequences in this specimen translate into the identical CDR3. The V call is TRBV7-9, the J call TRBJ2-1, with D perhaps matching TRBD2 (6 bases). V was trimmed by 5 bases and J by 1 base, leaving 9 bases between them. This CDR3 has 14 amino acids. Per germline, CDR1 SEHNR and CDR2 FQNEAQ (reference sequence). The CDR3 sequence is CASSPGSSYNEQFF. The CDR3 DNA reads as TGTGCCAGCAGCCCCGGGAGTTCCTACAATGAGCAGTTCTTC.

V usage is TRBV2 and J usage is TRBJ2-3; TRBD2 matches at 7 bases. J lost 6 bases, V lost 5 bases, and 11 bases had no gene match. The V gene's germline CDR1 is SNHLY and CDR2 FYNNEI. CDR3 length equals 15 residues. CDR3 residues: CASSRRDYTLDTQYF. The CDR3 bases are TGTGCCAGCAGTCGCCGGGACTACACCTTGGATACGCAGTATTTT.

The V gene is TRBV7-9, the J gene TRBJ1-1; 9 bases align to TRBD1. The CDR3 totals 12 residues. V lost 8 bases, J lost 3 bases, and 1 base stayed unmatched. Germline V gene lookup returns CDR1 SEHNR and CDR2 FQNEAQ (reference sequence). The CDR3 spells CASGTGHTEAFF. The CDR3 DNA reads TGTGCCAGCGGGACAGGGCACACTGAAGCTTTCTTT.

This clone was counted once. The chain has TRBV19 and TRBJ1-6; possibly TRBD1 for D (5 bases). Germline V gene lookup returns CDR1 LNHDA and CDR2 SQIVND (reference sequence). The CDR3 runs to 17 residues. Trimming shortened V by 5 bases and J by 0 bases, and 14 bases separated the two germline ends. The CDR3 DNA follows: TGTGCCAGTAGTGATACAGGCTTCAGCTCCTATAATTCACCCCTCCACTTT. This codes for CASSDTGFSSYNSPLHF.

This clone was counted a single time. CDR3 loop: CASSTTESNEKLFF. In DNA, the CDR3 is TGTGCCAGCAGCACGACAGAGAGTAATGAAAAACTGTTTTTT. The chain couples TRBV7-9 to TRBJ1-4; tentative D call: TRBD1 (5 bases). Between the trimmed V and J ends, which lost 5 bases and 4 bases, there was a span of 11 bases. The CDR3 has 14 residues. The germline V gene has CDR1 SEHNR and CDR2 FQNEAQ (reference sequence). Looking up the rest from reference TRBV7-9 and TRBJ1-4 gives the full variable domain: DTGVSQNPRHKITKRGQNVTFRCDPISEHNRLYWYRQTLGQGPEFLTYFQNEAQLEKSRLLSDRFSAERPKGSFSTLEIQRTEQGDSAMYLCASSTTESNEKLFFGSGTQLSVL.

The chain uses TRBV4-1 and TRBJ1-2; D is perhaps TRBD1 (6 bases). The CDR3 runs to 15 residues. The ends were cut back, 4 bases at V and 2 bases at J, with 14 bases in the middle. CDR1 is MGHRA, CDR2 YSYEKL, per germline. CDR3 residues: CASSPIGGHNYGYTF. The DNA of the CDR3 is TGCGCCAGCAGCCCGATCGGGGGGCACAACTATGGCTACACCTTC.

The rearrangement uses TRBV27 and TRBJ2-2; 7 bases line up with TRBD1. The germline CDR1 and CDR2 sequences are MNHEY and SMNVEV (reference sequence). V dropped 3 bases and J dropped 1; count of bases not matched to a gene: 11. CDR3 length equals 18 residues. The CDR3 DNA reads TGTGCCAGCAGTTTGTCCGCCCAGACAGGGAAGAACACCGGGGAGCTGTTTTTT. Encoded protein: CASSLSAQTGKNTGELFF.

Turning to this clone: This specimen includes other DNA sequences encoding the same CDR3. This chain joins TRBV27 and TRBJ2-1; 13 bases match TRBD2. J was trimmed by 6 bases and V by 6 bases; bases with no gene match: 5. In germline, CDR1 is MNHEY, CDR2 SMNVEV (reference sequence). CDR3 length: 15 amino acids. CDR3 residues: CASSPGTSGANEQFF. In DNA form, the CDR3 reads TGTGCCAGCAGCCCCGGGACTAGCGGGGCCAATGAGCAGTTCTTC.

V gene TRBV29-1 combines with J gene TRBJ2-1; either TRBD1 or TRBD2 may fit D (5 bases each). The CDR3 is 14 amino acids. CDR1 is SQVTM, CDR2 ANQGSEA, per germline. The V and J ends lost 7 bases and 0 bases respectively, with 13 bases between them. CDR3 sequence (DNA): TGCAGCGGCCTCGGGGCCTCCTCCTACAATGAGCAGTTCTTC. This encodes CSGLGASSYNEQFF.